The TCR beta chain under discussion was sequenced for a study of graft-versus-host responses after intestinal transplantation. Profiled with immunoSEQ multiplex PCR; TCRdb holds only in-frame clones, not every one. This table has around 4,800 clones, over 60% appearing once. Tissue processing of the graft released intraepithelial and lamina propria lymphocytes from it. Sequences were derived from ileum tissue, sampled just under 130 days after intestinal transplantation. The receptor was derived from a human patient who received an intestinal transplant, so some T cells may come from the graft donor.

CDR3 region: CASAPQPTSGSFSTDTQYF. Written as DNA, the CDR3 is TGCGCCAGCGCACCCCAGCCCACTAGCGGATCCTTTAGCACAGATACGCAGTATTTT. The chain joins TRBV5-1 to TRBJ2-3, with 8 bases fitting TRBD2. The CDR3 spans 19 residues. The germline gives CDR1 SGHRS, CDR2 YFSETQ. With V trimmed by 7 bases and J by 0 bases, 19 bases remained unmatched.